This T cell receptor beta chain originates from a study of cytomegalovirus exposure and HLA in healthy donors. V was clipped by 0 bases and J by 6 bases; unmatched bases: 6. CDR1 is SGHRS, CDR2 YFSETQ, per germline. CDR3 size: 15 residues. Study-level points and caveats: What a later analysis showed was that several of the most significant clusters appeared linked to common viral pathogens. There were some V segments, including TRBV6-2 and TRBV6-3, excluded as indistinguishable. Later on, analysis showed that most CMV-associated TCR beta chains appeared to be HLA-restricted.

PCR used 60 Vbeta primers and 13 Jbeta primers. Per the study methods: In a later analysis, the count reached 75 million to 90 million unique TCR beta chains, with roughly 9.9 million shared. Produced via immunoSEQ multiplex PCR; TCRdb's table is partial and in-frame only. V, J and clone size are those of that table, while D and trimming were read from the DNA. The table shows approximately 130,000 clones, with approximately 90% occurring only once. This clone was counted between two and nine times. Its antigen remains unidentified. The same CDR3 can be traced to other DNA sequences in this sample. V is TRBV5-1 and J is TRBJ2-7, with 10 positions matching TRBD1. Specimen: PBMCs. This sequence originates from a woman aged 25 to 39 in good health and CMV-seronegative. The CDR3 coding sequence is TGCGCCAGCAGCTTGGCGGGACAGGGGTATACCGAGCAGTACTTC. Translating it yields CASSLAGQGYTEQYF.